The rows below give T cell receptor beta chains drawn from one sample of a study of blood T cell repertoires in COVID-19. Libraries were prepared by immunoSEQ multiplex PCR; TCRdb keeps only in-frame clonotypes and omits some of them. The top ten hold about 10% of the sample, which has about 140,000 clones, over 80% seen once. Source material: peripheral blood. The source is a man between 60 and 75 years old with active or convalescent COVID-19. Each CDR3 is given without its conserved first and last residue. A D gene is named only where the DNA matches it firmly.

>TRBJ1-5|TRBD1|TRBV15
ATSSRDRGNQPQH
>TRBJ1-5|NA|TRBV9
ASSVSPGGSQPQH
>TRBJ1-5|NA|TRBV28
ASSLIGKPQH
>TRBJ1-2|TRBD1|TRBV28
ASRGGQDYGYT
>TRBJ2-7|NA|TRBV28
ASSHGSLPYEQY
>TRBJ1-4|TRBD1|TRBV5-1
ASSYNTGRGRDELF
>TRBJ2-1|TRBD2|TRBV10-3
AISDGTSGSNEQF
>TRBJ1-5|TRBD1|TRBV9
ASSVGDSRRWPQH
>TRBJ2-7|NA|TRBV28
ASREGQLSYEQY
>TRBJ1-1|NA|TRBV21-1
ASSADRTGDTEAF
>TRBJ1-5|TRBD1|TRBV7-2
ASSPWTGGGQPQH
>TRBJ2-7|TRBD1|TRBV28
ASNPQGTGSYEQY
>TRBJ1-6|NA|TRBV28
ASSLYRSSYNSPLH